The 14 T cell receptor beta chains listed next were all sequenced from one sample in a study of graft-versus-host responses after intestinal transplantation. The data were produced by immunoSEQ multiplex PCR, yet TCRdb's version contains in-frame clones alone and is incomplete. The sample yields roughly 99,000 clones, more than 75% seen once. The material sequenced was PBMCs, taken 255 days after intestinal transplant. These receptors all come from a human patient who received an intestinal transplant, so some T cells may come from the graft donor.

The rearrangement links TRBV6-5 to TRBJ1-1; D ambiguous. Germline CDR1 and CDR2: MNHEY and SVGAGI. This CDR3 has 15 amino acids. V dropped 9 bases and J dropped 4 bases, with 21 bases sitting between them. The CDR3 protein is CASWEGKGAVTEAFF. CDR3 sequence (DNA): TGTGCCAGTTGGGAGGGAAAGGGCGCAGTCACTGAAGCTTTCTTT.

The J gene is TRBJ1-4, the V gene TRBV4-1; 9 bases map to TRBD1. The CDR3 totals 15 residues. Germline-derived CDR1 and CDR2 are MGHRA and YSYEKL. J gave up 6 bases and V 2 bases, and 4 bases lay outside the gene matches. The CDR3 coding sequence is TGCGCCAGCAGCCAAACCGGGACAGGGCATGAAAAACTGTTTTTT. Translation: CASSQTGTGHEKLFF.

The chain joins TRBV18 to TRBJ1-2; 8 bases agree with TRBD1. V lost 5 bases to trimming and J lost 8 bases; unmatched junction nucleotides: 7. The CDR3 covers 13 residues. Germline assignment: CDR1 KGHSH and CDR2 LQKENI. The CDR3 DNA follows: TGTGCCAGCTCATTGACAGGGGCTGAAGGCTACACCTTC. As protein: CASSLTGAEGYTF.

This chain uses TRBV30 with TRBJ1-5; no firm D call. Trimming shortened V by 4 bases and J by 2 bases, and 9 bases separated the two germline ends. CDR3 length: 13 residues. Germline assignment: CDR1 GTSNPN and CDR2 SVGIG (reference sequence). For the CDR3, the DNA is TGTGCCTGGACAGGAAATGGCAATCAGCCCCAGCATTTT. Encoded protein: CAWTGNGNQPQHF.

The chain links TRBV28 to TRBJ1-5; 9 positions agree with TRBD1. V was pared by 4 bases and J by 4 bases, with 11 bases of the junction left unmatched. Germline V lookup: CDR1 MDHEN, CDR2 SYDVKM. The CDR3 totals 17 residues. The CDR3 DNA follows: TGTGCCAGCAGTTCCACAGGGGGCTTGGGTAATAATCAGCCCCAGCATTTT. Translated, it gives CASSSTGGLGNNQPQHF.

This clone was seen just once. No conserved phenylalanine or tryptophan is present at the end of the CDR3, so a read error is the likely explanation. Because the CDR3's place on the DNA is in doubt, the DNA is left out and the CDR3 is given as listed by TCRdb. The CDR3 reads CASPRAREGAS. The J gene is TRBJ1-2, the V gene TRBV12-2; the table's D call of TRBD1 was not tested on the DNA. TRBV12-2 counts as a pseudogene. Counting both end residues, the CDR3 totals 11 amino acids.

The chain couples TRBV25-1 to TRBJ2-6, with 8 nucleotides matching TRBD1. The CDR3 is made up of 17 amino acids. Per the germline V gene, CDR1 is MGHDK and CDR2 is SYGVNS. J was trimmed by 2 bases and V by 2 bases; bases with no gene match: 5. The CDR3 here is CASSEGGTGAGANVLTF. The CDR3 region has the DNA TGTGCCAGCAGTGAAGGAGGGACAGGTGCTGGGGCCAACGTCCTGACTTTC.

The chain couples TRBV28 to TRBJ2-3, with 10 positions matching TRBD2. The germline gives CDR1 MDHEN, CDR2 SYDVKM. CDR3 length: 16 residues. Trimming at V came to 3 bases and at J to 2 bases, leaving 5 bases not matched to a gene. DNA for the CDR3: TGTGCCAGCAGTTTCGGTAGCGGGAGGTCCACAGATACGCAGTATTTT. This gives the protein CASSFGSGRSTDTQYF.

As to this clone: Other DNA sequences from this sample encode an identical CDR3 as well. The chain links TRBV20-1 to TRBJ1-1; D gene ambiguous. V was shortened by 1 base and J by 2 bases, with 2 bases between the two germline ends. This CDR3 region has 11 residues. Germline loops: CDR1 DFQATT, CDR2 SNEGSKA (reference sequence). CDR3 loop: CSARGNTEAFF. As DNA, the CDR3 is TGCAGTGCTAGAGGAAACACTGAAGCTTTCTTT.

In its sample, this clone was seen once. The rearrangement joins TRBV29-1 to TRBJ2-7; D remains unclear. V was cut by 0 bases and J by 4 bases, with 7 bases left in between. CDR1 and CDR2 from the germline V gene are SQVTM and ANQGSEA. This CDR3 spans 12 amino acids. The CDR3 DNA reads as TGCAGCGTTGAAGATTCCGGATACGAGCAGTACTTC. Translated, it gives CSVEDSGYEQYF.

This chain connects TRBV6-5 to TRBJ2-3, with 12 positions matching TRBD2. The CDR3 spans 15 residues. V trimming: 5 bases; J trimming: 2 bases; junction bases outside the gene matches: 2. Germline CDR1 reads MNHEY; CDR2 reads SVGAGI. The CDR3 region is CASSLAGGYTDTQYF. The CDR3, as DNA: TGTGCCAGCAGTCTAGCGGGGGGGTACACAGATACGCAGTATTTT.

The chain has TRBV27 and TRBJ1-1; 10 positions match TRBD1. From germline, CDR1 is MNHEY and CDR2 SMNVEV (reference sequence). The CDR3 totals 14 residues. V lost 5 bases, J lost 5 bases, and 5 bases stayed unmatched. CDR3 loop: CASSRTGGITEAFF. In DNA form, the CDR3 reads TGTGCCAGCAGTCGGACAGGGGGAATAACTGAAGCTTTCTTT.

This chain connects TRBV28 to TRBJ2-1; 7 bases line up with TRBD2. V trimming: 6 bases; J trimming: 1 base; junction bases outside the gene matches: 6. The CDR3 runs to 15 residues. Germline V gene lookup returns CDR1 MDHEN and CDR2 SYDVKM. The CDR3 protein is CASRTGGVSYNEQFF. The CDR3 nucleotides read TGTGCCAGCAGAACGGGGGGTGTATCCTACAATGAGCAGTTCTTC.

The count of this clone is one. The chain couples TRBV6-5 to TRBJ2-5; tentatively, D is TRBD2 (5 bases). The CDR3 spans 13 residues. Germline-derived CDR1 and CDR2 are MNHEY and SVGAGI. V lost 2 bases and J 3 bases, leaving 7 bases between the germline ends. The CDR3 bases are TGTGCCAGCAGTTACCTCGGGGAAGAGACCCAGTACTTC. Protein sequence: CASSYLGEETQYF.